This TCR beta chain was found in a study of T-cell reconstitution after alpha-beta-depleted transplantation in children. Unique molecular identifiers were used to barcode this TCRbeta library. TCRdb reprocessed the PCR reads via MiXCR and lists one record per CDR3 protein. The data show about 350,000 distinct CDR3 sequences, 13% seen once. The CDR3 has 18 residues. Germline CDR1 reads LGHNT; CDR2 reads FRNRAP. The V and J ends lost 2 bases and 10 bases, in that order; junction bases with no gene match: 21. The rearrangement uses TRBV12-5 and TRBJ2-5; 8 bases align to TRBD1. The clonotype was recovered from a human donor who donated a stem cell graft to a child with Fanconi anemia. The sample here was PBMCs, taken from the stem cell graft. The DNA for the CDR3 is TGTGCTAGTGGTTTGTGCACTAGTCTCGCAGGACAGGGAGCGATCCAGTACTTC. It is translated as CASGLCTSLAGQGAIQYF.